The clone carrying this TCR beta chain has a single count. Antigen specificity is unknown. Autoimmune disease history or systemic immunosuppression was exclusionary. Samples were taken at baseline and on day 1 of cycles 4 and 7. Trimming took off 4 bases at V and 1 base at J, with 7 bases between the two ends. The CDR3 spans 13 residues. The germline CDR1 and CDR2 sequences are SNHLY and FYNNEI. This table comes from immunoSEQ multiplex PCR, and its TCRdb copy is limited to in-frame clones, with some not included. The sample contains tens of thousands of clones, about 80% of which appear only once. This specimen belongs to a study of OX40 agonist ivuxolimab in advanced cancers. Broader study findings: Among the least clonally expanded were partial responders at 0.1-3.0 mg/kg. CD4+ and CD8+ T cells in blood underwent clonal expansion by week 6 at 0.1 to 3.0 mg/kg.

The genes are TRBV2 and TRBJ1-1, with D hard to call. Sequencing used CD4+ or CD8+ T cells sorted from blood, obtained in a trial of the OX40 agonist ivuxolimab. The TCR comes from an adult with an advanced solid tumor such as melanoma, head and neck, liver or kidney cancer. In DNA form, the CDR3 reads TGTGCCAGCAGTGCACAGCCGAACACTGAAGCTTTCTTT. It specifies CASSAQPNTEAFF.